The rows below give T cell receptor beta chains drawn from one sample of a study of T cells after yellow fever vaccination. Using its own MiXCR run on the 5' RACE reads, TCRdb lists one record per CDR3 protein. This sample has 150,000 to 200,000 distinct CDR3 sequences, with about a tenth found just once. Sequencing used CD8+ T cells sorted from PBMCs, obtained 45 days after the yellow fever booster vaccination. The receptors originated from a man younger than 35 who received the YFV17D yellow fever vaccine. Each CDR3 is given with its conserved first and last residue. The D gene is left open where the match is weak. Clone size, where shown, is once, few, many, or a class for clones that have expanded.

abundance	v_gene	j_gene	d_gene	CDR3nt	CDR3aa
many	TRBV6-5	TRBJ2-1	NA	TGTGCCAGCAGTTACGGCGGCGACAATGAGCAGTTCTTC	CASSYGGDNEQFF
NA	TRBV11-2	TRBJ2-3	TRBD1	TGTGCCAGCAGCTTTAGGGGGCCGTCAGATACGCAGTATTTT	CASSFRGPSDTQYF
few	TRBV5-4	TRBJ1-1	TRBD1	TGTGCCACCACAATCTGGACAGGGAACACTGAAGCTTTCTTT	CATTIWTGNTEAFF
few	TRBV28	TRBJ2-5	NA	TGTGCCAGCAGTCCGCCTAGGGTTGAGACCCAGTACTTC	CASSPPRVETQYF
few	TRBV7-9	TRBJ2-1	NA	TGTGCCAGCAGCTGGGGGAGAGATGAGCAGTTCTTC	CASSWGRDEQFF
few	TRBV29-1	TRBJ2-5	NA	TGCAGCGTTGCGAGGACAAACCAGTACTTC	CSVARTNQYF
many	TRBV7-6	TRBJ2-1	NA	TGTGCCAGCAGCTTAGCAGAGGACGGATACAATGAGCAGTTCTTC	CASSLAEDGYNEQFF
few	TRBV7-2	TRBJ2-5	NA	TGTGCCAGCAGCTTAGTCCCCAGCCAAGAGACCCAGTACTTC	CASSLVPSQETQYF
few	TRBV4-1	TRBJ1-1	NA	TGCGCCAGCAGCCAACAATGGAACACTGAAGCTTTCTTT	CASSQQWNTEAFF
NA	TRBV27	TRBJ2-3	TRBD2	TGTGCCAGCAGTTTATTCTCTAGCGGGGGCACAGATACGCAGTATTTT	CASSLFSSGGTDTQYF
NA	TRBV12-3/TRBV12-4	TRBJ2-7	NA	TGTGCCAGCAGTTTTGGGGGGAGCGAGCAGTACTTC	CASSFGGSEQYF
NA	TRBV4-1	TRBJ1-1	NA	TGCGCCAGCAGCCAGACGGACGGGAACACTGAAGCTTTCTTT	CASSQTDGNTEAFF
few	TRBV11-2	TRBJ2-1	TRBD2	TGTGCCAGCAGCTTTTTAGCGGGGGATCACAATGAGCAGTTCTTC	CASSFLAGDHNEQFF
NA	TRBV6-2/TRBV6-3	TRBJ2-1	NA	TGTGCCAGCAGTTATTCGCGGAGGGGCCTCTACAATGAGCAGTTCTTC	CASSYSRRGLYNEQFF
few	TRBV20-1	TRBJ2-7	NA	TGCAGTGCTAGGGGAAGGGGGAGTACCTACGAGCAGTACTTC	CSARGRGSTYEQYF
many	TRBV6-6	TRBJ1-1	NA	TGTGCCAGCAGTTTGGGACAAAACACTGAAGCTTTCTTT	CASSLGQNTEAFF
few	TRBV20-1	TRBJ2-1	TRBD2	TGCAGTGCTAGCGGGGCCCCGGGGGGGAATGACAATGAGCAGTTCTTC	CSASGAPGGNDNEQFF
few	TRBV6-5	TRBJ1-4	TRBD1	TGTGCCAGCAGTTACAGGACAGGTCTAAATGAAAAACTGTTTTTT	CASSYRTGLNEKLFF
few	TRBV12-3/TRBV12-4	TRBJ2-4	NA	TGTGCCAGCAGCCAGGGGCCTCCCGGGGCCAAAAACATTCAGTACTTC	CASSQGPPGAKNIQYF
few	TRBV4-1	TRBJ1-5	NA	TGCGCCAGCAGCCCAACAGCTGGGAAGCCCCAGCATTTT	CASSPTAGKPQHF
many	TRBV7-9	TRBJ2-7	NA	TGTGCCAGCAGTTTGGGAGACTACGAGCAGTACTTC	CASSLGDYEQYF
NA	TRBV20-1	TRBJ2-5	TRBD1	TGCAGTGCTAGAGACACCGGGACAGGTGATGAAGAGACCCAGTACTTC	CSARDTGTGDEETQYF
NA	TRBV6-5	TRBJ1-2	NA	TGTGCCAGCAGTTACTCCGGGCACCTTCGGGGCTACACCTTC	CASSYSGHLRGYTF
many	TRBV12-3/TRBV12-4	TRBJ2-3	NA	TGTGCCAGCAGTTTTGAGGATACGCAGTATTTT	CASSFEDTQYF
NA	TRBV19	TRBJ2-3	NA	TGTGCCAGTAGTATCGTGGGGGTCGTGACAGATACGCAGTATTTT	CASSIVGVVTDTQYF
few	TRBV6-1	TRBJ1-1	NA	TGTGCCGGCGCCCCTGGTGGGACACTGAACACTGAAGCTTTCTTT	CAGAPGGTLNTEAFF
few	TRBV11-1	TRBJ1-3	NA	TGTGCCAGCAGCGGGTGGGGATCCGGAAACACCATATATTTT	CASSGWGSGNTIYF
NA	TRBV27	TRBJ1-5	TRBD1	TGTGCCAGCAGCCTCGACAGGGGTAGCAATCAGCCCCAGCATTTT	CASSLDRGSNQPQHF
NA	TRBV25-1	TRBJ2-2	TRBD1	TGTGCCAGCAGTGACTACCGAGAAAGGGGTAGGGACAGCATTGTCACCGGGGAGCTGTTTTTT	CASSDYRERGRDSIVTGELFF
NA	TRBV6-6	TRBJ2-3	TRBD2	TGTGCCAGCAGTTCGACTAGCGGGGGGGCTTATACGCAGTATTTT	CASSSTSGGAYTQYF
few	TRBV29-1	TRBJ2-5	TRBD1	TGCAGCGTGGGGGACAGGGGGGTGCAAGAGACCCAGTACTTC	CSVGDRGVQETQYF
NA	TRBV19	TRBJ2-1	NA	TGTGCCACCACCACAGGGAAAGGGTTTTACAATGAGCAGTTCTTC	CATTTGKGFYNEQFF
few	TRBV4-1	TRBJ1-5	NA	TGCGCCAGCAGCCCCCGGGAGGGTGGTCAGCCCCAGCATTTT	CASSPREGGQPQHF
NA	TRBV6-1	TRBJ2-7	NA	TGTGCCAGCAGTGACCCTGCGACTATTGCCTACGAGCAGTACTTC	CASSDPATIAYEQYF
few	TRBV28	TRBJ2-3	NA	TGTGCCAGCAGTTTATTCAGCAGCACAGATACGCAGTATTTT	CASSLFSSTDTQYF
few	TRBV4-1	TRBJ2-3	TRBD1	TGCGCCAGCAGCTTCCGGGACAGCATTTACAGCACAGATACGCAGTATTTT	CASSFRDSIYSTDTQYF
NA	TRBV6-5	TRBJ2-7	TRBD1	TGTGCCAGCAGTTACGACAGGGACTACGAGCAGTACTTC	CASSYDRDYEQYF